The 10 T cell receptor beta chains given below trace back to one sample, sequenced in a study of T cells after yellow fever vaccination. One entry per CDR3 protein results from TCRdb running MiXCR on the 5' RACE reads. This sample carries about 220,000 distinct CDR3 sequences, approximately 3.2% of them seen once, and the ten largest clones take around 3.3%. Sequenced material: CD4+ T cells sorted from PBMCs, taken 10 days after the yellow fever booster vaccination. Receptors originate from a man aged 18 to 35 who received the YFV17D yellow fever vaccine.

This clonotype was picked up many times. The J gene is TRBJ1-6, the V gene TRBV7-2; 7 nucleotides agree with TRBD1. CDR3 length: 14 residues. The V segment lost 6 bases and the J segment 5 bases; nucleotides outside the gene matches: 4. CDR1 is SGHTA and CDR2 is FQGNSA in the germline V gene. The CDR3 DNA follows: TGTGCCAGCAGATGGACAGGAGATAATTCACCCCTCCACTTT. Translated, it gives CASRWTGDNSPLHF. The full variable domain, its missing parts supplied by reference TRBV7-2 and TRBJ1-6, is GAGVSQSPSNKVTEKGKDVELRCDPISGHTALYWYRQSLGQGLEFLIYFQGNSAPDKSGLPSDRFSAERTGGSVSTLTIQRTQQEDSAVYLCASRWTGDNSPLHFGNGTRLTVT.

This clonotype was counted ten times or more. The rearrangement uses TRBV9 and TRBJ1-1; the D is unclear. The V and J ends lost 4 bases and 3 bases respectively, with 7 bases between them. The CDR3 sequence is 12 residues long. Germline CDR1 is SGDLS and CDR2 is YYNGEE. The CDR3 region has the DNA TGTGCCAGCAGCCCCTGGGACACTGAAGCTTTCTTT. This gives the protein CASSPWDTEAFF.

This clonotype appeared many times. The gene calls are TRBV20-1 and TRBJ2-4, with D unclear. The CDR3 has 12 residues. With 6 bases removed from V and 8 bases from J, the gap between germline ends came to 14 bases. The germline gives CDR1 DFQATT, CDR2 SNEGSKA (reference sequence). CDR3 amino acids: CSAPPIFDIQYF. CDR3 bases: TGCAGTGCCCCACCCATTTTTGACATTCAGTACTTC.

This clonotype was counted a few times. V gene TRBV6-5 combines with J gene TRBJ1-6; maybe TRBD1 (6 bases). The CDR3 totals 15 residues. The V gene's germline CDR1 is MNHEY and CDR2 SVGAGI. V gave up 6 bases and J gave up 10 bases, with 19 bases separating them. The CDR3 DNA is TGTGCCAGCAGAACAGGGTATGGTGCGGTGTCACCCCTCCACTTT. Its translation is CASRTGYGAVSPLHF.

This clonotype was detected a few times. This sequence joins TRBV4-3 and TRBJ1-3; 8 bases align to TRBD1. This CDR3 has 17 amino acids. The trim removed 1 base at V and 0 bases at J, leaving 5 bases unmatched. Germline V lookup: CDR1 LGHNA, CDR2 YSLEER. CDR3 sequence (DNA): TGCGCCAGCAGCCAAGTATGGGACAGGACCTCTGGAAACACCATATATTTT. As protein: CASSQVWDRTSGNTIYF.

This clonotype was recorded at least ten times. V and J are TRBV2 and TRBJ2-3; no firm D call. The CDR3 contains 13 residues. CDR1 and CDR2 from the germline V gene are SNHLY and FYNNEI. Trimming cost V 4 bases and J 8 bases, with 13 bases left between them. The CDR3 nucleotides read TGTGCCAGCAGTGTTTCAGCTCGTGGTACGCAGTATTTT. Translated, it gives CASSVSARGTQYF.

Ten or more counts support this clonotype. The chain combines TRBV5-1 with TRBJ2-3; TRBD2 agrees at 11 bases. Germline V CDR1 and CDR2: SGHRS, YFSETQ. The CDR3 spans 17 residues. V lost 2 bases and J lost 0; bases outside the gene matches: 5. The CDR3 coding sequence is TGCGCCAGCAGCTTACCGGGACTAGCGGTGAGCACAGATACGCAGTATTTT. Protein: CASSLPGLAVSTDTQYF.

This clonotype was counted a few times. V and J are TRBV9 and TRBJ2-5; tentative D call: TRBD2 (5 bases). The CDR3 covers 19 residues. Germline CDR1 and CDR2: SGDLS and YYNGEE. Trimming pared 0 bases from V and 1 base from J, leaving 22 bases between. The CDR3 region has the DNA TGTGCCAGCAGCGTAGCCCCCCCCCTAAGCGGATCAGCCCAAGAGACCCAGTACTTC. It codes for CASSVAPPLSGSAQETQYF.

The sample holds many counts of this clonotype. The V call is TRBV18, the J call TRBJ2-5, with unresolved D. Trimming left V 2 bases short and J 5 bases short, with 6 bases between. The CDR3 spans 12 residues. Germline CDR1 reads KGHSH; CDR2 reads LQKENI. CDR3 loop: CASSPMIETQYF. CDR3 DNA: TGTGCCAGCTCACCAATGATCGAGACCCAGTACTTC.

In its sample, this clonotype was seen many times. The chain carries TRBV5-1 and TRBJ1-1; D is possibly TRBD1 (5 bases). Trimming cost V 0 bases and J 4 bases, with 10 bases left between them. CDR3 length: 14 residues. From germline, CDR1 is SGHRS and CDR2 YFSETQ. The CDR3 coding sequence is TGCGCCAGCAGCTTGGATCCGGGGGGCACTGAAGCTTTCTTT. Translated, it gives CASSLDPGGTEAFF.